This TCR beta chain was captured in a study of radiotherapy plus CTLA-4 blockade in lung cancer. Study-wide context: Across the patients, objective responses occurred in approximately 19%, and disease control in about 29%. The study's findings and limits: Reports state that early shifts in blood T cell clones, with interferon-beta, best predicted response.

Profiled with immunoSEQ multiplex PCR; TCRdb holds only in-frame clones, not every one. The sample includes 55,000 to 80,000 clones, approximately 77% of them seen just once. This clone was recorded a few times. What it binds is unknown. This CDR3 comprises 14 residues. Germline V gene sequence: CDR1 LNHDA, CDR2 SQIVND (reference sequence). Trimming took 3 bases from V and 3 from J, leaving 9 bases between them. Treatment of patients with chemo-refractory metastatic non-small-cell lung cancer consisted of focal radiation plus CTLA-4 blockade with ipilimumab. Sequenced material: peripheral blood, taken from a patient treated with radiotherapy plus ipilimumab. V and J are TRBV19 and TRBJ1-5; D gene unclear. This TCR came from a human donor with non-small cell lung cancer who had a complete response to radiotherapy plus ipilimumab. The CDR3 here is CASSIEGNNQPQHF. In DNA, the CDR3 is TGTGCCAGTAGTATCGAGGGAAACAATCAGCCCCAGCATTTT.